One sample yielded the 26 T cell receptor beta chains listed below, sequenced in a study of T cells expressing NK-cell markers. TCRdb reanalyzed the 5' RACE reads, giving one entry per CDR3 protein sequence and no DNA. The listing contains 400,000 or so distinct CDR3 sequences. Sequenced: blood T cells: a sorted CD56 or NKG2C T cell subset, CD4+ or CD8+ T cells, or bulk PBMC T cells (not recorded which). These receptor sequences come from a woman in her 50s in good health.

The J gene is TRBJ2-1, the V gene TRBV7-3; absent DNA, TCRdb's TRBD2 call cannot be checked. Germline V gives CDR1 SGHTA, CDR2 FQGTGA. The CDR3 runs 20 residues. The chain's CDR3 is CASSLKGLAGGPLEYNEQFF.

The CDR3 region is CASSQVHRNAGEQYF. The V and J genes are TRBV4-2 and TRBJ2-7; as DNA is missing, the TRBD2 call by TCRdb cannot be tested. The CDR3 runs 15 residues. Germline values: CDR1 LGHNA, CDR2 YNFKEQ.

The V call is TRBV20-1, the J call TRBJ1-6; TCRdb calls TRBD1, which cannot be checked without DNA. The length of the CDR3 is 14 residues. Germline-derived CDR1 and CDR2 are DFQATT and SNEGSKA (reference sequence). CDR3 region: CSVTDQGANSPLHF.

The chain has TRBV9 and TRBJ2-5; TCRdb returns TRBD2, unconfirmable since there is no DNA. The V gene's germline CDR1 is SGDLS and CDR2 YYNGEE. CDR3 size: 16 residues. CDR3 sequence: CASSVSGGPGVETQYF.

This chain connects TRBV29-1 to TRBJ2-5; absent DNA, TCRdb's TRBD2 call cannot be checked. Germline V gives CDR1 SQVTM, CDR2 ANQGSEA. This CDR3 spans 15 amino acids. CDR3 region: CSGGGLAVGSETQYF.

This rearrangement joins TRBV20-1 to TRBJ2-1; TCRdb proposes TRBD2, but this gene call is untestable without DNA. The germline V gene has CDR1 DFQATT and CDR2 SNEGSKA (reference sequence). The CDR3 consists of 12 residues. CDR3: CSASRTRNEQFF.

The V gene is TRBV11-3, the J gene TRBJ2-3; the D call from TCRdb, TRBD2, cannot be confirmed without DNA. The CDR3 sequence is 17 residues long. Germline CDR1 SGHNT, CDR2 YENEEA. CDR3 residues: CASSFHGTSGRADTQYF.

The rearrangement links TRBV12-3 or TRBV12-4 to TRBJ2-5. The CDR3 has 12 residues. This CDR3 reads CASSLTLETQYF.

J is TRBJ2-1 and V is TRBV9; TCRdb names TRBD2, which stays unverified in the absence of DNA. This CDR3 is built from 14 residues. Per germline, CDR1 SGDLS and CDR2 YYNGEE. This CDR3 reads CASSLRLLPDEQFF.

The rearrangement uses TRBV7-2 and TRBJ2-5; TCRdb reports TRBD2, a call that lacks DNA to check it against. This CDR3 has 13 residues. The germline V gene has CDR1 SGHTA and CDR2 FQGNSA. CDR3 protein: CASSLKLGETQYF. The full variable domain, with the rest looked up from reference TRBV7-2 and TRBJ2-5, is GAGVSQSPSNKVTEKGKDVELRCDPISGHTALYWYRQSLGQGLEFLIYFQGNSAPDKSGLPSDRFSAERTGGSVSTLTIQRTQQEDSAVYLCASSLKLGETQYFGPGTRLLVL.

The chain has TRBV3-1 and TRBJ1-2; the D call from TCRdb, TRBD1, cannot be confirmed without DNA. Per germline, CDR1 LGHDT and CDR2 YNNKEL (reference sequence). The CDR3 is 14 residues long. This chain's CDR3 is CASSQDNRGYGYTF.

The chain carries TRBV28 and TRBJ2-3. The CDR3 sequence is 12 residues long. Germline V lookup: CDR1 MDHEN, CDR2 SYDVKM. Here the CDR3 reads CASSSFSDTQYF.

J is TRBJ2-3 and V is TRBV11-2; the D call of TRBD1 rests on TCRdb alone, since no DNA is present to check it. The CDR3 loop spans 22 amino acids. Germline CDR1 and CDR2: SGHAT and FQNNGV. CDR3 protein: CASSLDEGAWDLYRKGTDTQYF.

J is TRBJ2-7 and V is TRBV6-5; TCRdb picks TRBD1, but there is no DNA to check that call. This CDR3 contains 15 residues. Looked up from germline, CDR1 is MNHEY and CDR2 is SVGAGI. The CDR3 protein is CASSFGVPPSYEQYF.

J is TRBJ2-1 and V is TRBV24-1; the TCRdb call, TRBD2, lacks DNA for checking. CDR1 is KGHDR, CDR2 SFDVKD, per germline. This CDR3 is 17 amino acids long. The CDR3: CATSDSQLAGMHNEQFF.

This chain uses TRBV6-2 or TRBV6-3 with TRBJ2-3; the TRBD2 assignment by TCRdb is unverifiable without DNA. This CDR3 comprises 15 residues. CDR1 is MNHEY and CDR2 is SVGEGT in the germline V gene. The CDR3 region is CASSELALSTDTQYF.

V usage is TRBV10-2 and J usage is TRBJ2-1. This CDR3 spans 15 amino acids. CDR1 is WSHSY, CDR2 SAAADI, per germline. The CDR3 loop is CASKEGISSYNEQFF.

This sequence joins TRBV25-1 and TRBJ2-1; with no DNA, the TCRdb D assignment of TRBD2 cannot be verified. From germline, CDR1 is MGHDK and CDR2 SYGVNS. The CDR3 loop spans 16 amino acids. The CDR3 spells CASSKEEVSSYNEQFF.

This chain connects TRBV11-3 to TRBJ2-2; TCRdb gives TRBD1 as the D gene, but with no DNA this cannot be confirmed. The CDR3 consists of 15 residues. Looked up from germline, CDR1 is SGHNT and CDR2 is YENEEA. This CDR3 reads CASSTRDKAPGELFF.

CDR3 sequence: CASSPDYPGNSPLHF. The chain combines TRBV7-8 with TRBJ1-6. Germline V gene sequence: CDR1 SGHVS, CDR2 FQNEAQ. The CDR3 has 15 residues.

The rearrangement links TRBV20-1 to TRBJ1-4; checking the TCRdb D call of TRBD1 is not possible without DNA. CDR3 size: 15 residues. Per the germline V gene, CDR1 is DFQATT and CDR2 is SNEGSKA (reference sequence). Here the CDR3 reads CSATVDSATNEKLFF.

This chain joins TRBV29-1 and TRBJ2-3; TCRdb outputs TRBD1, but without DNA this stays unchecked. From germline, CDR1 is SQVTM and CDR2 ANQGSEA. The CDR3 extends over 15 amino acids. The CDR3 region is CSVDGVAGHTDTQYF.

The gene calls are TRBV28 and TRBJ1-3; checking the TCRdb D call of TRBD1 is not possible without DNA. The CDR3 has 16 amino acids. Looked up from germline, CDR1 is MDHEN and CDR2 is SYDVKM. The CDR3 spells CASRSSGGVSGNTIYF.

The chain couples TRBV5-1 to TRBJ2-5; lacking DNA, the TRBD2 call made by TCRdb goes unchecked. There are 15 residues in the CDR3. From germline, CDR1 is SGHRS and CDR2 YFSETQ. The CDR3 region is CASRNRPSYQETQYF.

The chain couples TRBV7-9 to TRBJ2-7. The CDR3 length is 12 residues. Germline CDR1 and CDR2: SEHNR and FQNEAQ (reference sequence). The CDR3 protein is CASSFLGYEQYF.

The rearrangement links TRBV20-1 to TRBJ2-3; checking the TCRdb D call of TRBD1 is not possible without DNA. Germline CDR1 reads DFQATT; CDR2 reads SNEGSKA (reference sequence). This CDR3 is built from 17 residues. This CDR3 reads CSARAPRSGGKTDTQYF.